The 32 T cell receptor beta chains listed next were all sequenced from one sample in a study of shared clonotypes between healthy human individuals. Method: immunoSEQ multiplex PCR; TCRdb's copy keeps in-frame clones and lacks some. Of around 2,000,000 clones in the sample, around 96% were seen once. Naive CD8 cells lacked CD45RO, underwent positive selection for CCR7 and left out terminally differentiated effector memory CD45RA+ cells. The sequencing input was naive CD8+ T cells sorted from blood. These receptors were obtained from a man younger than 30 in good health.

The genes are TRBV28 and TRBJ2-7; D not certain. Trimming removed 5 bases at V and 5 bases at J, with 10 bases between. The CDR3 runs 12 residues. Germline V gene sequence: CDR1 MDHEN, CDR2 SYDVKM. The CDR3 sequence: CASSPTRDEQYF. The CDR3 DNA follows: TGTGCCAGCAGTCCCACCCGGGACGAGCAGTACTTC.

This sequence joins TRBV21-1 and TRBJ1-3; TRBD1, the table's D call, lacks a check against the DNA. TRBV21-1 is described as a pseudogene. This CDR3 is 16 amino acids long. The CDR3 coding sequence is TGTGCCAGCAGCAAAGAAGGGGGTAGATCTGGAAACACCATATATTTT. The encoded protein is CASSKEGGRSGNTIYF.

Details on this clone: At the DNA level, this CDR3 is encoded by other sequences in the same sample as well. The chain uses TRBV28 and TRBJ2-7; TRBD1 agrees at 8 bases. Germline V gives CDR1 MDHEN, CDR2 SYDVKM. Trimming took 5 bases from V and 4 from J; bases not matched to a gene: 4. This CDR3 is 13 amino acids long. The CDR3 DNA follows: TGTGCCAGCAGTCTCCGGACAGGGTACGAGCAGTACTTC. Its translation is CASSLRTGYEQYF.

The gene calls are TRBV29-1 and TRBJ2-5, with 12 bases lining up with TRBD2. The CDR3 is 14 residues long. J lost 5 bases, V lost 2 bases, and 3 bases had no gene match. Germline V gives CDR1 SQVTM, CDR2 ANQGSEA. The CDR3 nucleotides read TGCAGCGTTGAACTAGCGGGGGGGCCGGAGACCCAGTACTTC. This gives the protein CSVELAGGPETQYF. The variable domain in full, completed from reference TRBV29-1 and TRBJ2-5, reads SAVISQKPSRDICQRGTSLTIQCQVDSQVTMMFWYRQQPGQSLTLIATANQGSEATYESGFVIDKFPISRPNLTFSTLTVSNMSPEDSSIYLCSVELAGGPETQYFGPGTRLLVL.

The chain recombines TRBV27 with TRBJ2-1; 9 nucleotides line up with TRBD2. Germline CDR1 is MNHEY and CDR2 is SMNVEV (reference sequence). CDR3 length: 16 amino acids. The trim removed 5 bases at V and 4 bases at J, leaving 9 bases unmatched. The CDR3 loop is CASSEAVAGVYNEQFF. In nucleotides, the CDR3 is TGTGCCAGCAGTGAGGCCGTAGCGGGGGTATACAATGAGCAGTTCTTC.

This clone was picked up one time. The same CDR3 is also encoded by other DNA sequences in this sample. The rearrangement uses TRBV6-5 and TRBJ2-1; D is perhaps TRBD2 (6 bases). The CDR3 sequence is 15 residues long. CDR1 is MNHEY and CDR2 is SVGAGI in the germline V gene. The ends were cut back, 5 bases at V and 2 bases at J, with 13 bases in the middle. For the CDR3, the DNA is TGTGCCAGCAGTCCGACGGGAGTTACCTACAATGAGCAGTTCTTC. It encodes CASSPTGVTYNEQFF.

The chain combines TRBV6-1 with TRBJ2-7; 7 bases align to TRBD2. Germline CDR1 MNHNS, CDR2 SASEGT. V lost 2 bases to trimming and J lost 0 bases; unmatched junction nucleotides: 10. The CDR3 totals 17 residues. The CDR3 bases are TGTGCCAGCAGTGAACGGGCTAGCGGAAACCCCTCCTACGAGCAGTACTTC. Its protein product is CASSERASGNPSYEQYF.

The chain employs TRBV13 and TRBJ2-3; TRBD2 matches at 11 bases. CDR1 PRHDT and CDR2 FYEKMQ come from the germline V gene (reference sequence). The CDR3 extends over 14 amino acids. The J segment lost 4 bases and the V segment lost 5 bases, leaving 2 bases of the junction unmatched. CDR3 DNA: TGTGCCAGCAGCCTAGCGGGAGGCCCAGATACGCAGTATTTT. Its protein product is CASSLAGGPDTQYF. Full variable domain (outside the CDR3, taken from reference TRBV13 and TRBJ2-3): AAGVIQSPRHLIKEKRETATLKCYPIPRHDTVYWYQQGPGQDPQFLISFYEKMQSDKGSIPDRFSAQQFSDYHSELNMSSLELGDSALYFCASSLAGGPDTQYFGPGTRLTVL.

The V gene is TRBV5-5, the J gene TRBJ1-2, with 10 bases that match TRBD1. Trimming removed 0 bases from V and 8 bases from J; junction bases left unmatched: 7. The CDR3 has 15 amino acids. Germline CDR1 and CDR2: SGHKS and YYEKEE (reference sequence). The CDR3 coding sequence is TGTGCCAGCAGCTTGGGACAGGGGGCGCTTGACGGCTACACCTTC. It encodes CASSLGQGALDGYTF.

The rearrangement joins TRBV5-6 to TRBJ2-3, with 13 bases lining up with TRBD2. Germline V CDR1 and CDR2: SGHDT, YYEEEE. Losses at the gene ends were 4 bases for V and 4 bases for J; bases not matched to a gene: 6. The CDR3 contains 16 residues. This CDR3 reads CASSEGLAGRADTQYF. In nucleotides, the CDR3 is TGTGCCAGCAGCGAGGGACTAGCGGGGAGAGCAGATACGCAGTATTTT.

The chain employs TRBV18 and TRBJ1-2, with a tentative D call TRBD1 (5 bases). Between the trimmed V and J ends, which lost 2 bases and 8 bases, there was a span of 18 bases. The CDR3 has 15 residues. Germline V CDR1 and CDR2: KGHSH, LQKENI. Here the CDR3 reads CASSPDKQELLGYTF. DNA for the CDR3: TGTGCCAGCTCACCAGATAAACAGGAACTTCTCGGCTACACCTTC.

The chain is built from TRBV9 and TRBJ2-3, with 7 positions matching TRBD2. The CDR3 has 16 residues. The J segment lost 2 bases and the V segment lost 4 bases, leaving 10 bases of the junction unmatched. The germline CDR1 and CDR2 sequences are SGDLS and YYNGEE. The CDR3 sequence is CASSPLNQRDTDTQYF. The DNA of the CDR3 is TGTGCCAGCAGCCCTCTAAATCAGCGGGACACAGATACGCAGTATTTT.

V is TRBV27 and J is TRBJ1-5; D not certain. This CDR3 has 13 amino acids. Germline assignment: CDR1 MNHEY and CDR2 SMNVEV (reference sequence). The V gene lost 5 bases and the J gene lost 4 bases, with 9 bases spanning the gap. The CDR3 sequence: CASSIDVNQPQHF. The CDR3 DNA reads TGTGCCAGCAGTATCGACGTAAATCAGCCCCAGCATTTT.

The CDR3 coding sequence is TGCGCCAGCAGCCAAGACCAGGGTTCCGGGGAGCTGTTTTTT. Protein: CASSQDQGSGELFF. The chain carries TRBV4-1 and TRBJ2-2, with D possibly being TRBD1 (5 bases). Germline V gene sequence: CDR1 MGHRA, CDR2 YSYEKL. This CDR3 has 14 residues. Trimming took 0 bases from V and 6 from J, leaving 8 bases between them.

In regard to this clone: In the same sample, other DNA sequences code for this CDR3. The chain joins TRBV5-1 to TRBJ2-7, with D perhaps matching TRBD2 (5 bases). Germline values: CDR1 SGHRS, CDR2 YFSETQ. Trimming pared 1 base from V and 2 bases from J, leaving 7 bases between. There are 13 residues in the CDR3. CDR3 bases: TGCGCCAGCAGCTTGCGGGGTACCTACGAGCAGTACTTC. Protein product: CASSLRGTYEQYF. Filled out from reference TRBV5-1 and TRBJ2-7, the complete variable domain reads KAGVTQTPRYLIKTRGQQVTLSCSPISGHRSVSWYQQTPGQGLQFLFEYFSETQRNKGNFPGRFSGRQFSNSRSEMNVSTLELGDSALYLCASSLRGTYEQYFGPGTRLTVT.

This chain links TRBV6-5 with TRBJ1-1; 8 bases are a match to TRBD1. Trimming cost V 0 bases and J 1 base; bases outside gene matches: 1. The germline gives CDR1 MNHEY, CDR2 SVGAGI. The CDR3 spans 15 residues. The CDR3 loop reads CASSYSGQENTEAFF. CDR3 sequence (DNA): TGTGCCAGCAGTTACTCGGGACAGGAGAACACTGAAGCTTTCTTT.

The chain is built from TRBV2 and TRBJ2-7, with 10 positions matching TRBD1. The CDR3 totals 14 residues. Looked up from germline, CDR1 is SNHLY and CDR2 is FYNNEI. J was trimmed by 5 bases and V by 6 bases; bases with no gene match: 7. CDR3: CASSQGTGEDEQYF. Here the CDR3 DNA reads TGTGCCAGCAGCCAAGGGACAGGGGAGGACGAGCAGTACTTC. Based on the CDR3 plus reference TRBV2 and TRBJ2-7, the full variable domain is EPEVTQTPSHQVTQMGQEVILRCVPISNHLYFYWYRQILGQKVEFLVSFYNNEISEKSEIFDDQFSVERPDGSNFTLKIRSTKLEDSAMYFCASSQGTGEDEQYFGPGTRLTVT.

The genes are TRBV21-1 and TRBJ2-1; no check of the table's D call, TRBD1, against the DNA was made. TRBV21-1 has pseudogene status. The CDR3 covers 15 residues. The DNA for the CDR3 is TGTGCCAGCAGCAATTCTGTCAGGGGGCAGAATGAGCAGTTCTTC. This gives the protein CASSNSVRGQNEQFF.

The chain recombines TRBV15 with TRBJ2-5, with 7 nucleotides matching TRBD1. The CDR3 spans 12 residues. The ends lost 0 bases at V and 13 bases at J; junction bases unmatched: 5. Per the germline V gene, CDR1 is LNHNV and CDR2 is YYDKDF (reference sequence). CDR3 DNA sequence: TGTGCCACCAGCAGAGAGTGGGACAGTCTGTACTTC. Amino acids: CATSREWDSLYF.

V and J are TRBV7-9 and TRBJ2-3, with a weak D call TRBD1 (5 bases). V lost 7 bases and J lost 0, with 11 bases in between. CDR3 length: 14 amino acids. Germline CDR1 reads SEHNR; CDR2 reads FQNEAQ (reference sequence). CDR3 DNA sequence: TGTGCCAGCACCGTGACAGTAAGCACAGATACGCAGTATTTT. Its protein product is CASTVTVSTDTQYF.

The CDR3 nucleotides are TGTGCCAGCTCACGGGACAGAAACACCGGGGAGCTGTTTTTT. This translates into CASSRDRNTGELFF. The chain uses TRBV18 and TRBJ2-2, with 7 positions matching TRBD1. Germline trimming cut 4 bases from V and 2 bases from J; bases unmatched to any gene: 1. CDR3 length: 14 residues. Per germline, CDR1 KGHSH and CDR2 LQKENI.

This clone appeared a single time. The chain carries TRBV21-1 and TRBJ1-1; the tabulated D call, TRBD1, remains unverified against the DNA. TRBV21-1 is annotated as a pseudogene. The CDR3 is made up of 15 amino acids. The CDR3 spells CASSKADRGMVEAFF. The CDR3 nucleotides are TGTGCCAGCAGCAAAGCTGACAGGGGGATGGTTGAAGCTTTCTTT.

J is TRBJ1-2 and V is TRBV6-5; possibly TRBD1 for D (5 bases). With 1 base removed from V and 5 bases from J, the gap between germline ends came to 14 bases. This CDR3 has 15 residues. CDR1 and CDR2 (germline): MNHEY, SVGAGI. This CDR3 is CASSYLVREEYGYTF. The CDR3 nucleotides read TGTGCCAGCAGTTACTTGGTCAGGGAGGAATATGGCTACACCTTC.

This rearrangement joins TRBV7-8 to TRBJ1-5; D not certain. Per the germline V gene, CDR1 is SGHVS and CDR2 is FQNEAQ. The CDR3 is 15 amino acids. Trimming removed 3 bases from V and 3 bases from J, with 12 bases in between. The CDR3 here is CASSFATESNQPQHF. The CDR3 DNA is TGTGCCAGCAGCTTCGCGACTGAATCCAATCAGCCCCAGCATTTT.

The chain joins TRBV5-5 to TRBJ2-7; D may be TRBD2 (6 bases). This CDR3 region has 12 residues. In germline, CDR1 is SGHKS, CDR2 YYEKEE (reference sequence). V lost 2 bases, J lost 5 bases, and 8 bases lay in between. CDR3 nucleotides: TGTGCCAGCAGCTTTTCGGGAGACGAGCAGTACTTC. This gives the protein CASSFSGDEQYF.

J is TRBJ2-7 and V is TRBV11-2, with 9 bases fitting TRBD1. The CDR3 covers 15 residues. Germline lookup yields CDR1 SGHAT and CDR2 FQNNGV. V trimming: 3 bases; J trimming: 3 bases; junction bases outside the gene matches: 6. CDR3 sequence: CASSFTGTGNYEQYF. DNA of the CDR3: TGTGCCAGCAGCTTCACCGGGACAGGGAACTACGAGCAGTACTTC.

This chain links TRBV10-3 with TRBJ2-1; D might be TRBD2 (6 bases). The germline V gene has CDR1 ENHRY and CDR2 SYGVKD. The V end was cut by 2 bases, the J end by 1 base, with 6 bases between. The CDR3 runs to 14 residues. In nucleotides, the CDR3 is TGTGCCATCAGTGAGCTAGCGTCCTACAATGAGCAGTTCTTC. This gives the protein CAISELASYNEQFF.

The table lists this clone with a count of one. The chain joins TRBV29-1 to TRBJ2-2; D tentatively reads TRBD1 or TRBD2 (5 bases each). Between the trimmed V and J ends, which lost 5 bases and 1 base, there was a span of 20 bases. Germline values: CDR1 SQVTM, CDR2 ANQGSEA. CDR3 length: 17 amino acids. The CDR3 nucleotides are TGCAGCGTTAGTTTGCGACTCAGGGACGTGAACACCGGGGAGCTGTTTTTT. As protein: CSVSLRLRDVNTGELFF.

The rearrangement uses TRBV5-1 and TRBJ1-2; D gene uncertain. The CDR3 is 15 amino acids. The germline V gene has CDR1 SGHRS and CDR2 YFSETQ. The V end was cut by 2 bases, the J end by 3 bases, with 14 bases between. The CDR3: CASSFSEVGDYGYTF. CDR3 sequence (DNA): TGCGCCAGCAGCTTCTCTGAGGTGGGAGACTATGGCTACACCTTC.

The V and J genes are TRBV27 and TRBJ2-1; D unclear. From germline, CDR1 is MNHEY and CDR2 SMNVEV (reference sequence). CDR3 length: 14 amino acids. CDR3 residues: CVTAEDGRINEQFF. The CDR3 bases are TGTGTCACAGCCGAAGACGGACGTATCAATGAGCAGTTCTTC.

The genes are TRBV11-2 and TRBJ2-5; TRBD2 agrees at 12 bases. V shed 5 bases and J 1 base; nucleotides not matched to a gene: 8. Germline-derived CDR1 and CDR2 are SGHAT and FQNNGV. CDR3 size: 17 residues. CDR3 bases: TGTGCCAGCAGCCCATCGACTAGCGGGGGACTCCAAGAGACCCAGTACTTC. This encodes CASSPSTSGGLQETQYF.

This chain connects TRBV4-1 to TRBJ1-3; 7 nucleotides line up with TRBD1. CDR1 MGHRA and CDR2 YSYEKL come from the germline V gene. The V segment lost 5 bases and the J segment 0 bases; nucleotides outside the gene matches: 4. The CDR3 totals 15 residues. The CDR3 sequence is CASSSDRPSGNTIYF. As DNA, the CDR3 is TGCGCCAGCAGCTCGGACAGGCCCTCTGGAAACACCATATATTTT.